This TCR beta chain was retrieved from a study of cytomegalovirus exposure and HLA in healthy donors. A multiplex PCR was run with 60 Vbeta primers and 13 Jbeta primers. Data came from immunoSEQ multiplex PCR; TCRdb stores just in-frame clones and leaves some out. The sample contains 76,000 or so clones, over 60% of which appear only once. Trimming removed 4 bases from V and 5 bases from J; junction bases left unmatched: 5. The CDR3 is 16 amino acids. Germline V gene sequence: CDR1 SGHTS, CDR2 YDEGEE. The sample consisted of PBMCs. The source of this sequence is a woman aged 40 to 49 in good health and CMV-seropositive. The chain has TRBV5-8 and TRBJ2-3, with 15 bases matching TRBD2. CDR3 loop: CASSRGLAGGQDTQYF. The CDR3 DNA sequence: TGTGCCAGCAGCCGAGGACTAGCGGGAGGGCAAGATACGCAGTATTTT.